This entry lists 26 T cell receptor beta chains sequenced from one sample in a study of shared clonotypes between healthy human individuals. TCRdb's copy holds only in-frame clones and misses some; the assay was immunoSEQ multiplex PCR. Among over 300,000 clones listed, about nine tenths were seen once. Sample: memory CD8+ T cells sorted from blood. Specified subset: CD45RO+ cells pooled with CCR7-negative TemRA cells. The receptor source for this set is a man aged 18 to 30 in good health.

The V and J genes are TRBV10-2 and TRBJ2-2, with D perhaps TRBD2 (5 bases). Between the trimmed V and J ends, which lost 8 bases and 5 bases, there was a span of 9 bases. The CDR3 is made up of 12 amino acids. CDR1 is WSHSY, CDR2 SAAADI, per germline. The CDR3, as DNA: TGCGCCAGCGAAACTAGGACCGGGGAGCTGTTTTTT. Translation gives CASETRTGELFF.

The rearrangement uses TRBV14 and TRBJ1-1; TRBD1 might be the D (6 bases). Germline V lookup: CDR1 SGHDN, CDR2 FVKESK. There are 14 residues in the CDR3. Between the trimmed V and J ends, which lost 4 bases and 5 bases, there was a span of 14 bases. CDR3 residues: CASSPGGAWTEAFF. CDR3 bases: TGTGCCAGCAGCCCTGGGGGGGCTTGGACTGAAGCTTTCTTT.

This clone was picked up a small number of times. The gene calls are TRBV5-6 and TRBJ2-3; D remains ambiguous. The germline V gene has CDR1 SGHDT and CDR2 YYEEEE. The CDR3 runs to 15 residues. V gave up 3 bases and J gave up 2 bases, with 13 bases separating them. The CDR3 loop reads CASSSLDGNTDTQYF. In DNA form, the CDR3 reads TGTGCCAGCAGCTCTCTAGATGGCAACACAGATACGCAGTATTTT. Supplemented by reference TRBV5-6 and TRBJ2-3, the full variable domain reads DAGVTQSPTHLIKTRGQQVTLRCSPKSGHDTVSWYQQALGQGPQFIFQYYEEEERQRGNFPDRFSGHQFPNYSSELNVNALLLGDSALYLCASSSLDGNTDTQYFGPGTRLTVL.

This chain joins TRBV6-5 and TRBJ2-1, with 10 bases identical to TRBD2. This CDR3 spans 15 amino acids. Germline V CDR1 and CDR2: MNHEY, SVGAGI. The V and J ends lost 5 bases and 8 bases, in that order; junction bases with no gene match: 9. Here the CDR3 DNA reads TGTGCCAGCAGTACACTAGCGGGGATTATCCATGAGCAGTTCTTC. It is translated as CASSTLAGIIHEQFF.

The rearrangement uses TRBV29-1 and TRBJ2-1; the match to TRBD2 covers 11 bases. V dropped 8 bases and J dropped 4; count of bases not matched to a gene: 13. Germline V gene sequence: CDR1 SQVTM, CDR2 ANQGSEA. The CDR3 spans 16 residues. CDR3: CSPWWLAGGFYNEQFF. For the CDR3, the DNA is TGCAGCCCCTGGTGGCTAGCGGGAGGATTTTACAATGAGCAGTTCTTC.

V is TRBV7-9 and J is TRBJ2-1, with 8 bases lining up with TRBD2. From germline, CDR1 is SEHNR and CDR2 FQNEAQ (reference sequence). V lost 5 bases and J lost 3; bases outside the gene matches: 6. The CDR3 totals 15 residues. CDR3 DNA sequence: TGTGCCAGCAGCCGAAGCGGGAGTGGCTACAATGAGCAGTTCTTC. Translating it yields CASSRSGSGYNEQFF.

This chain joins TRBV2 and TRBJ2-3; possibly TRBD1 for D (5 bases). CDR1 is SNHLY and CDR2 is FYNNEI in the germline V gene. The CDR3 consists of 16 residues. With 6 bases removed from V and 0 bases from J, the gap between germline ends came to 16 bases. The DNA for the CDR3 is TGTGCCAGCAGCCAGGGCATCTTACCTAGCACAGATACGCAGTATTTT. It specifies CASSQGILPSTDTQYF.

V usage is TRBV27 and J usage is TRBJ1-5, with TRBD1 matching 7 bases. Germline CDR1 and CDR2: MNHEY and SMNVEV (reference sequence). The CDR3 is 14 residues long. V trimming: 5 bases; J trimming: 4 bases; junction bases outside the gene matches: 5. CDR3 DNA: TGTGCCAGCAGTCCCACAGGGGCAAATCAGCCCCAGCATTTT. Amino acids: CASSPTGANQPQHF.

The gene calls are TRBV6-6 and TRBJ1-3; D is perhaps TRBD1 (6 bases). Germline lookup yields CDR1 MNHNY and CDR2 SVGAGI (reference sequence). Between the trimmed V and J ends, which lost 4 bases and 9 bases, there was a span of 13 bases. This CDR3 is built from 13 residues. In DNA, the CDR3 is TGTGCCAGCAGTTCGACAGGCCGAGGCACCATATATTTT. Encoded protein: CASSSTGRGTIYF.

The J gene is TRBJ2-7, the V gene TRBV6-1, with D perhaps matching TRBD1 (5 bases). Germline CDR1 MNHNS, CDR2 SASEGT. V lost 6 bases, J lost 4 bases, and 13 bases lay in between. The CDR3 is made up of 13 amino acids. The DNA for the CDR3 is TGTGCCAGCAGCCATACACCAGGGTACGAGCAGTACTTC. Its translation is CASSHTPGYEQYF.

This chain uses TRBV7-9 with TRBJ2-1; 12 positions match TRBD2. CDR1 is SEHNR and CDR2 is FQNEAQ in the germline V gene (reference sequence). CDR3 length equals 17 residues. The V and J ends lost 3 bases and 8 bases, in that order; junction bases with no gene match: 11. The CDR3, as DNA: TGTGCCAGCAGCTTGGCGGGACTAGCGGGTGGTAAGGATGAGCAGTTCTTC. Translated, it gives CASSLAGLAGGKDEQFF.

The V call is TRBV6-5, the J call TRBJ1-5, with D hard to call. Germline V gene data show CDR1 as MNHEY and CDR2 as SVGAGI. The CDR3 length is 14 residues. Trimming removed 2 bases from V and 7 bases from J, with 12 bases in between. The CDR3 sequence: CASSYREGRQPQHF. DNA of the CDR3: TGTGCCAGCAGTTACAGGGAAGGGAGGCAGCCCCAGCATTTT.

The chain combines TRBV2 with TRBJ1-3; weak D call: TRBD1 (5 bases). CDR3 length equals 15 residues. V lost 0 bases, J lost 7 bases, and 13 bases lay in between. Germline V gene data show CDR1 as SNHLY and CDR2 as FYNNEI. The CDR3 DNA is TGTGCCAGCAGTGAAGCTGGGATAGGGGTGAACACCATATATTTT. Protein sequence: CASSEAGIGVNTIYF.

This chain uses TRBV7-9 with TRBJ1-4; D is unresolved. CDR3 length: 14 residues. Per the germline V gene, CDR1 is SEHNR and CDR2 is FQNEAQ (reference sequence). Trimming cost V 2 bases and J 3 bases, with 7 bases left between them. CDR3 region: CASSLSVSNEKLFF. The CDR3 DNA reads as TGTGCCAGCAGCTTAAGCGTCTCTAATGAAAAACTGTTTTTT. Variable domain in full (rest from reference TRBV7-9 and TRBJ1-4): DTGVSQNPRHKITKRGQNVTFRCDPISEHNRLYWYRQTLGQGPEFLTYFQNEAQLEKSRLLSDRFSAERPKGSFSTLEIQRTEQGDSAMYLCASSLSVSNEKLFFGSGTQLSVL.

The CDR3 nucleotides read TGTGCCATCAGTGAGTTCTATCTCGGGCCGGGCACAGATACGCAGTATTTT. It translates to CAISEFYLGPGTDTQYF. The chain links TRBV10-3 to TRBJ2-3, with no clear D. The CDR3 spans 17 residues. Trimming stripped 1 base from V and 1 base from J, with 15 bases between. Germline V gene data show CDR1 as ENHRY and CDR2 as SYGVKD.

The chain couples TRBV5-6 to TRBJ2-7, with TRBD2 identical over 11 bases. CDR1 SGHDT and CDR2 YYEEEE come from the germline V gene. The CDR3 consists of 16 residues. V was pared by 1 base and J by 1 base, with 4 bases of the junction left unmatched. CDR3 loop: CASSLTPSGRSYEQYF. The CDR3 DNA is TGTGCCAGCAGCTTGACCCCTAGCGGGAGGTCCTACGAGCAGTACTTC.

The chain links TRBV7-8 to TRBJ2-3; D may be TRBD1 (6 bases). The CDR3 extends over 15 amino acids. Trimming stripped 5 bases from V and 2 bases from J, with 14 bases between. Germline values: CDR1 SGHVS, CDR2 FQNEAQ. The CDR3: CASSPRQDFTDTQYF. The CDR3, as DNA: TGTGCCAGCAGCCCCCGACAGGACTTCACAGATACGCAGTATTTT.

CDR3 loop: CASSVRSPYGYTF. CDR3 nucleotides: TGTGCCAGCAGCGTCAGAAGTCCCTATGGCTACACCTTC. The chain combines TRBV9 with TRBJ1-2; D unclear. V was shortened by 2 bases and J by 4 bases, with 9 bases between the two germline ends. This CDR3 comprises 13 residues. The germline V gene has CDR1 SGDLS and CDR2 YYNGEE.

V and J are TRBV2 and TRBJ1-1; D unresolved. V was trimmed by 6 bases and J by 5 bases, leaving 13 bases between them. The CDR3 runs to 13 residues. CDR1 is SNHLY and CDR2 is FYNNEI in the germline V gene. The CDR3 here is CASRALGKTEAFF. The DNA for the CDR3 is TGTGCCAGCAGGGCCTTGGGTAAGACTGAAGCTTTCTTT.

V is TRBV13 and J is TRBJ2-1; D not resolved. Between the trimmed V and J ends, which lost 5 bases and 5 bases, there was a span of 10 bases. Per the germline V gene, CDR1 is PRHDT and CDR2 is FYEKMQ (reference sequence). The CDR3 is 13 residues long. The CDR3 protein is CASSPPTNNEQFF. The CDR3 nucleotides read TGTGCCAGCAGCCCCCCGACAAACAATGAGCAGTTCTTC.

J is TRBJ2-5 and V is TRBV7-9; D perhaps matches TRBD2 (6 bases). The CDR3 covers 16 residues. V was shortened by 6 bases and J by 4 bases, with 21 bases between the two germline ends. CDR1 is SEHNR, CDR2 FQNEAQ, per germline (reference sequence). CDR3 residues: CASSPLWSLGGETQYF. The CDR3 DNA reads as TGTGCCAGCAGTCCCCTTTGGTCCCTCGGGGGAGAGACCCAGTACTTC.

The chain links TRBV2 to TRBJ2-7; D remains unclear. The CDR3 covers 10 residues. V lost 7 bases and J 3 bases, leaving 4 bases between the germline ends. CDR1 is SNHLY, CDR2 FYNNEI, per germline. The CDR3 bases are TGTGCCAGCAAACTCTACGAGCAGTACTTC. Protein product: CASKLYEQYF.

This chain connects TRBV18 to TRBJ2-7; D call uncertain. Trimming shortened V by 0 bases and J by 5 bases, and 14 bases separated the two germline ends. The length of the CDR3 is 15 residues. The germline CDR1 and CDR2 sequences are KGHSH and LQKENI. In DNA, the CDR3 is TGTGCCAGCTCACCACCAGCCGTGAGTCGAGACGAGCAGTACTTC. Encoded protein: CASSPPAVSRDEQYF.

The chain links TRBV5-6 to TRBJ2-7, with D maybe TRBD2 (5 bases). The V and J ends lost 4 bases and 6 bases respectively, with 8 bases between them. CDR3 size: 11 residues. Germline lookup yields CDR1 SGHDT and CDR2 YYEEEE. Written as DNA, the CDR3 is TGTGCCAGCAGCCGGACTCTCGAGCAGTACTTC. This codes for CASSRTLEQYF.

This clone occurred once. The same CDR3 arises from other DNA sequences in this sample as well. This chain joins TRBV9 and TRBJ2-7; D is uncertain. The V end lost 2 bases, the J end lost 1 base, and 7 bases lay between the germline ends. This CDR3 region has 13 residues. Germline V CDR1 and CDR2: SGDLS, YYNGEE. DNA for the CDR3: TGTGCCAGCAGCGTCGGCGGTTCCTACGAGCAGTACTTC. Its translation is CASSVGGSYEQYF.

There are many counts of this clone. The chain joins TRBV5-4 to TRBJ2-3; TRBD2 agrees at 10 bases. Germline V gene lookup returns CDR1 SGHNT and CDR2 YYREEE (reference sequence). The length of the CDR3 is 14 residues. Trimming at V came to 0 bases and at J to 7 bases, leaving 2 bases not matched to a gene. The CDR3 loop is CASSLVTSGNTQYF. In nucleotides, the CDR3 is TGTGCCAGCAGCTTGGTAACTAGCGGGAATACGCAGTATTTT.